The 28 T cell receptor beta chains below were found in one sample sequenced in a study of T cell changes during pregnancy in multiple sclerosis. Data came from immunoSEQ multiplex PCR; TCRdb stores just in-frame clones and leaves some out. The table includes tens of thousands of clones, 90% detected once. The input for sequencing was peripheral blood, taken in the first trimester of pregnancy. Receptors originate from a female donor in good health, enrolled as a control in a pregnancy study.

The chain uses TRBV6-5 and TRBJ2-2; the D gene is possibly TRBD1 (6 bases). Trimming pared 6 bases from V and 6 bases from J, leaving 14 bases between. This CDR3 has 14 amino acids. CDR1 is MNHEY and CDR2 is SVGAGI in the germline V gene. CDR3 in DNA: TGTGCCAGCAGCCCCTCACAGGGAGCCGGGGAGCTGTTTTTT. Its protein is CASSPSQGAGELFF.

This clone has just a few counts. The chain is built from TRBV5-1 and TRBJ1-2, with D uncertain. The germline V gene has CDR1 SGHRS and CDR2 YFSETQ. The CDR3 is 12 amino acids. V was clipped by 4 bases and J by 13 bases, with 17 bases between them. The CDR3 DNA sequence: TGCGCCAGCAGCCGTATTCAGCTAGGATGCACCTTC. Protein sequence: CASSRIQLGCTF.

This rearrangement joins TRBV10-3 to TRBJ1-1; possibly TRBD1 for D (6 bases). The CDR3 runs 13 residues. V lost 4 bases to trimming and J lost 0 bases, with 6 bases between them. Germline V gene data show CDR1 as ENHRY and CDR2 as SYGVKD. CDR3 sequence reads: CAISGGLNTEAFF. The CDR3 DNA follows: TGTGCCATCAGTGGGGGGCTGAACACTGAAGCTTTCTTT.

This sequence joins TRBV30 and TRBJ1-5; D may be TRBD1 (5 bases). The CDR3 consists of 15 residues. The germline V and J ends were trimmed by 2 bases and 0 bases, with 11 bases remaining between them. Germline assignment: CDR1 GTSNPN and CDR2 SVGIG (reference sequence). The CDR3 reads CAWSRGSDSNQPQHF. CDR3 nucleotides: TGTGCCTGGAGTAGGGGTTCGGATAGCAATCAGCCCCAGCATTTT.

The rearrangement joins TRBV11-2 to TRBJ2-2, with TRBD2 matching over 9 bases. The J segment lost 0 bases and the V segment lost 3 bases, leaving 5 bases of the junction unmatched. This CDR3 has 17 residues. Per the germline V gene, CDR1 is SGHAT and CDR2 is FQNNGV. This CDR3 reads CASSFQREATNTGELFF. The CDR3 DNA follows: TGTGCCAGCAGCTTTCAGCGGGAGGCAACGAACACCGGGGAGCTGTTTTTT. The whole variable domain, remainder taken from reference TRBV11-2 and TRBJ2-2, is EAGVAQSPRYKIIEKRQSVAFWCNPISGHATLYWYQQILGQGPKLLIQFQNNGVVDDSQLPKDRFSAERLKGVDSTLKIQPAKLEDSAVYLCASSFQREATNTGELFFGEGSRLTVL.

The chain is built from TRBV28 and TRBJ2-7, with TRBD1 matching 9 bases. This CDR3 region has 17 residues. The germline CDR1 and CDR2 sequences are MDHEN and SYDVKM. The V and J ends lost 4 bases and 1 base, in that order; junction bases with no gene match: 11. This CDR3 is CASSSPSLDRGSYEQYF. The CDR3 DNA sequence: TGTGCCAGCAGTTCCCCATCTTTGGACAGGGGTTCCTACGAGCAGTACTTC. The full variable domain, its missing parts supplied by reference TRBV28 and TRBJ2-7, is DVKVTQSSRYLVKRTGEKVFLECVQDMDHENMFWYRQDPGLGLRLIYFSYDVKMKEKGDIPEGYSVSREKKERFSLILESASTNQTSMYLCASSSPSLDRGSYEQYFGPGTRLTVT.

Note on this clone: The junction departs from the called germline gene at one end, perhaps through a read error. The genes are TRBV2 and TRBJ1-5, with 7 nucleotides matching TRBD1. The CDR3 length is 15 residues. Per the germline V gene, CDR1 is SNHLY and CDR2 is FYNNEI. The CDR3 spells CASTERDSANQPQHF. The CDR3, as DNA: TGTGCCAGCACTGAACGGGACAGCGCCAATCAGCCCCAGCATTTT.

The DNA for the CDR3 is TGTGCCAGCAGCTTACAGGAGGGAGATACGCAGTATTTT. It is translated as CASSLQEGDTQYF. The chain carries TRBV7-3 and TRBJ2-3, with D perhaps TRBD2 (6 bases). This CDR3 has 13 amino acids. V lost 2 bases and J 5 bases, leaving 8 bases between the germline ends. Per the germline V gene, CDR1 is SGHTA and CDR2 is FQGTGA.

This sequence joins TRBV27 and TRBJ1-1; D might be TRBD1 (5 bases). The CDR3 contains 13 residues. Per germline, CDR1 MNHEY and CDR2 SMNVEV (reference sequence). V shed 5 bases and J shed 1 base, with 8 bases lying between them. The CDR3 sequence: CASSQGRNTEAFF. In DNA, the CDR3 is TGTGCCAGCAGTCAGGGCCGGAACACTGAAGCTTTCTTT.

V usage is TRBV4-2 and J usage is TRBJ2-2; no firm D call. The CDR3 sequence is 13 residues long. V lost 0 bases and J lost 6, with 5 bases in between. Per the germline V gene, CDR1 is LGHNA and CDR2 is YNFKEQ. CDR3 in DNA: TGTGCCAGCAGCCAAGATGGGCCCGGGGAGCTGTTTTTT. Protein product: CASSQDGPGELFF.

The V call is TRBV7-2, the J call TRBJ2-6; 8 bases map to TRBD1. The CDR3 loop spans 15 amino acids. Germline V lookup: CDR1 SGHTA, CDR2 FQGNSA. Trimming removed 5 bases from V and 4 bases from J; junction bases left unmatched: 4. As DNA, the CDR3 is TGTGCCAGCAGCCCAGGGGGCGCAGGGGCCAACGTCCTGACTTTC. This encodes CASSPGGAGANVLTF.

The rearrangement uses TRBV27 and TRBJ2-2; no definite D call. Germline V gives CDR1 MNHEY, CDR2 SMNVEV (reference sequence). The CDR3 loop spans 15 amino acids. Trimming stripped 5 bases from V and 6 bases from J, with 16 bases between. CDR3 in amino acids: CASSLTAPIPGELFF. CDR3 bases: TGTGCCAGCAGTCTAACAGCCCCGATACCCGGGGAGCTGTTTTTT.

The chain uses TRBV11-3 and TRBJ2-3; 14 bases are shared with TRBD2. The V gene end was trimmed by 1 base and the J gene end by 4 bases; junction bases not matched to a gene: 13. CDR3 length equals 20 residues. Germline values: CDR1 SGHNT, CDR2 YENEEA. The CDR3 sequence is CASSLGLGTSGRGSADTQYF. The CDR3 bases are TGTGCCAGCAGCTTAGGACTGGGGACTAGCGGGAGAGGGTCTGCAGATACGCAGTATTTT. Variable domain in full (rest from reference TRBV11-3 and TRBJ2-3): EAGVVQSPRYKIIEKKQPVAFWCNPISGHNTLYWYLQNLGQGPELLIRYENEEAVDDSQLPKDRFSAERLKGVDSTLKIQPAELGDSAVYLCASSLGLGTSGRGSADTQYFGPGTRLTVL.

The chain has TRBV7-9 and TRBJ2-1, with TRBD2 matching 11 bases. Germline CDR1 and CDR2: SEHNR and FQNEAQ (reference sequence). The J segment lost 6 bases and the V segment lost 5 bases, leaving 6 bases of the junction unmatched. The CDR3 totals 15 residues. CDR3 bases: TGTGCCAGCAGCCGTAGCGGGGGGGAGTCCAATGAGCAGTTCTTC. It yields the protein CASSRSGGESNEQFF. Using reference TRBV7-9 and TRBJ2-1 for the parts outside the CDR3, the full variable domain is DTGVSQNPRHKITKRGQNVTFRCDPISEHNRLYWYRQTLGQGPEFLTYFQNEAQLEKSRLLSDRFSAERPKGSFSTLEIQRTEQGDSAMYLCASSRSGGESNEQFFGPGTRLTVL.

V and J are TRBV27 and TRBJ1-6, with 11 bases matching TRBD1. The junction had 5 bases not matched to a gene; V was cut back by 8 bases and J by 14 bases. CDR3 length: 12 amino acids. The germline CDR1 and CDR2 sequences are MNHEY and SMNVEV (reference sequence). The CDR3 region is CASGDRGKSLHF. The CDR3 region has the DNA TGTGCCAGCGGGGACAGGGGGAAATCCCTCCACTTT.

The chain recombines TRBV5-6 with TRBJ2-1, with D possibly TRBD2 on 5 matching bases. This CDR3 is built from 16 residues. Germline V gene data show CDR1 as SGHDT and CDR2 as YYEEEE. Between the trimmed V and J ends, which lost 2 bases and 0 bases, there was a span of 12 bases. Here the CDR3 reads CASSLVGGSSYNEQFF. The CDR3 DNA is TGTGCCAGCAGCTTAGTAGGTGGGAGCTCCTACAATGAGCAGTTCTTC.

This sequence joins TRBV5-1 and TRBJ2-6, with D perhaps TRBD1 (6 bases). The germline CDR1 and CDR2 sequences are SGHRS and YFSETQ. CDR3 length equals 15 residues. V was clipped by 6 bases and J by 2 bases, with 12 bases between them. CDR3 nucleotide sequence: TGCGCCAGCACTGATACAGGGCCTGGGGCCAACGTCCTGACTTTC. Its translation is CASTDTGPGANVLTF.

The chain is built from TRBV7-8 and TRBJ1-1; 10 bases align to TRBD1. J gave up 3 bases and V 2 bases, and 3 bases lay outside the gene matches. CDR3 length: 15 amino acids. The V gene's germline CDR1 is SGHVS and CDR2 FQNEAQ. This chain's CDR3 is CASSLSDRGYTEAFF. Written as DNA, the CDR3 is TGTGCCAGCAGCTTATCGGACAGGGGGTACACTGAAGCTTTCTTT.

V is TRBV5-1 and J is TRBJ2-2; TRBD2 matches at 13 bases. Germline CDR1 and CDR2: SGHRS and YFSETQ. The V and J ends lost 0 bases and 2 bases, in that order; junction bases with no gene match: 4. This CDR3 has 18 residues. CDR3 bases: TGCGCCAGCAGCTTGGTCGGACTAGCGGGGGTAAACACCGGGGAGCTGTTTTTT. The encoded protein is CASSLVGLAGVNTGELFF.

The chain joins TRBV7-2 to TRBJ2-3; possible D gene TRBD2, 5 bases. Germline V gives CDR1 SGHTA, CDR2 FQGNSA. The CDR3 contains 18 residues. V gave up 1 base and J gave up 2 bases, with 19 bases separating them. This CDR3 reads CASSLGALASRYTDTQYF. The CDR3 DNA reads as TGTGCCAGCAGCTTAGGGGCCCTTGCTAGCAGATACACAGATACGCAGTATTTT.

The CDR3 reads CASTPGGGLGSPLHF. The CDR3 nucleotides read TGTGCCAGCACCCCCGGGGGGGGTTTAGGTTCACCCCTCCACTTT. This chain joins TRBV6-5 and TRBJ1-6; TRBD1 is a possible D gene (5 bases). The germline V gene has CDR1 MNHEY and CDR2 SVGAGI. With 7 bases removed from V and 9 bases from J, the gap between germline ends came to 19 bases. The CDR3 has 15 amino acids.

The table lists this clone with a count of one. The rearrangement uses TRBV7-2 and TRBJ2-5; TRBD2 matches at 8 bases. The CDR3 has 15 residues. The J segment lost 1 base and the V segment lost 3 bases, leaving 4 bases of the junction unmatched. Germline assignment: CDR1 SGHTA and CDR2 FQGNSA. CDR3 sequence: CASSFGGAVQETQYF. The CDR3 coding sequence is TGTGCCAGCAGCTTCGGGGGGGCTGTCCAAGAGACCCAGTACTTC.

The chain uses TRBV19 and TRBJ1-2, with D uncertain. Trimming pared 3 bases from V and 5 bases from J, leaving 16 bases between. The CDR3 totals 15 residues. Germline CDR1 and CDR2: LNHDA and SQIVND (reference sequence). DNA for the CDR3: TGTGCCAGTAGTATTTCTGACGGGAGCCCTTATGGCTACACCTTC. It codes for CASSISDGSPYGYTF.

This sequence joins TRBV10-2 and TRBJ2-1, with D possibly being TRBD2 (7 bases). This CDR3 is built from 13 residues. Trimming pared 5 bases from V and 5 bases from J, leaving 10 bases between. Germline V gene lookup returns CDR1 WSHSY and CDR2 SAAADI. CDR3 in amino acids: CASSRGGNNEQFF. The CDR3 nucleotides are TGCGCCAGCAGTCGCGGGGGCAACAATGAGCAGTTCTTC.

The chain combines TRBV5-1 with TRBJ1-3; D uncertain. CDR3 size: 14 residues. Trimming shortened V by 7 bases and J by 4 bases, and 15 bases separated the two germline ends. Germline CDR1 reads SGHRS; CDR2 reads YFSETQ. The CDR3 loop is CASSESTAGNTIYF. Written as DNA, the CDR3 is TGCGCCAGCTCCGAATCTACCGCAGGAAACACCATATATTTT.

The V gene is TRBV5-4, the J gene TRBJ1-2; TRBD1 agrees at 10 bases. This CDR3 has 16 residues. CDR1 and CDR2 from the germline V gene are SGHNT and YYREEE (reference sequence). J lost 0 bases, V lost 4 bases, and 6 bases had no gene match. As DNA, the CDR3 is TGTGCCAGCAGCATCGGGACAGGGGTTACTAACTATGGCTACACCTTC. The encoded protein is CASSIGTGVTNYGYTF.

The V call is TRBV7-9, the J call TRBJ1-3; TRBD1 might be the D (6 bases). The germline V and J ends were trimmed by 6 bases and 4 bases, with 16 bases remaining between them. Germline loops: CDR1 SEHNR, CDR2 FQNEAQ (reference sequence). There are 15 residues in the CDR3. The CDR3 spells CASSYVDRIGNTIYF. The CDR3 DNA sequence: TGTGCCAGCAGTTACGTCGACAGGATCGGAAACACCATATATTTT.

The chain links TRBV5-1 to TRBJ2-3, with 9 bases aligning to TRBD2. Looked up from germline, CDR1 is SGHRS and CDR2 is YFSETQ. The V gene end was trimmed by 0 bases and the J gene end by 2 bases; junction bases not matched to a gene: 10. The CDR3 covers 18 residues. CDR3 residues: CASSLAEGSGGLTDTQYF. CDR3 nucleotides: TGCGCCAGCAGCTTGGCCGAGGGTAGCGGGGGCCTCACAGATACGCAGTATTTT. The whole variable domain, filled in from reference TRBV5-1 and TRBJ2-3, reads KAGVTQTPRYLIKTRGQQVTLSCSPISGHRSVSWYQQTPGQGLQFLFEYFSETQRNKGNFPGRFSGRQFSNSRSEMNVSTLELGDSALYLCASSLAEGSGGLTDTQYFGPGTRLTVL.